This T cell receptor beta chain was obtained from a study of blood T cell repertoires in COVID-19. TCRdb's copy holds only in-frame clones and misses some; the assay was immunoSEQ multiplex PCR. The sample carries 250,000 to 350,000 clones, around 87% recorded once. The CDR3 is made up of 12 amino acids. CDR1 and CDR2 (germline): SGDLS, YYNGEE. V trimming: 3 bases; J trimming: 12 bases; junction bases outside the gene matches: 6. Ages ranged from about 18 to 90 years, with residence in about two dozen US areas. The specimen was PBMCs or T cells enriched from blood (not recorded which). The chain is built from TRBV9 and TRBJ1-1; TRBD1 matches at 9 bases. This receptor was taken from a woman aged 25 to 39 who had recovered from COVID-19. The DNA of the CDR3 is TGTGCCAGCAGCGGGGGACAGGGAGGGACTTTCTTT. Translating gives CASSGGQGGTFF.